These T cell receptor beta chains were read from a single sample in a study of PD-1 blockade in classical Hodgkin lymphoma. Profiled with immunoSEQ multiplex PCR; TCRdb holds only in-frame clones, not every one. This repertoire shows some 25,000 clones, approximately 67% found once; its top ten account for approximately 10%. The material sequenced was peripheral blood mononuclear cells (PBMCs), taken before the second cycle of nivolumab. The receptor source for this set is a human donor with classical Hodgkin lymphoma. Both conserved end residues are part of each CDR3. D genes are given only for firm matches. Clone sizes are given selectively: once, few, many, or a class where the clone is expanded.

>.|TRBJ1-1|few|TRBV2
TGTGCCAGCACCAACGACCAGAACACTGAAGCTTTCTTT
CASTNDQNTEAFF
>.|TRBJ2-2|.|TRBV28
TGTGCCAGCAGCTACCAGAGGCCCGATGGGGGTACCGGGGAGCTGTTTTTT
CASSYQRPDGGTGELFF
>TRBD1|TRBJ2-7|.|TRBV5-6
TGTGCCAGCAGCCGAAGGTCCTGGACAGGACTCTACGAGCAGTACTTC
CASSRRSWTGLYEQYF
>.|TRBJ2-3|few|TRBV4-1
TGCGCCAGCAGCCAAGAGAAGGGGCTCCGTCCTGGCACAGATACGCAGTATTTT
CASSQEKGLRPGTDTQYF
>TRBD1|TRBJ2-1|.|TRBV28
TGTGCCAGCAGTTCCACGCGGACAGGGGCTGAGCAGTTCTTC
CASSSTRTGAEQFF
>.|TRBJ2-7|few|TRBV7-2
TGTGCCAGCAGCTTAGGACGGGGGAACTCCTACGAGCAGTACTTC
CASSLGRGNSYEQYF
>.|TRBJ2-7|few|TRBV7-2
TGTGCCAGCAGCTTTCCCGCCGGGGGCATCTACGAGCAGTACTTC
CASSFPAGGIYEQYF
>.|TRBJ1-5|once|TRBV19
TGTGCCAGTAGTATATCGGCAGGTAGCAATCAGCCCCAGCATTTT
CASSISAGSNQPQHF
>.|TRBJ2-2|.|TRBV11-2
TGTGCCAGCAGCTTAGATCGCATAGGGAACACCGGGGAGCTGTTTTTT
CASSLDRIGNTGELFF
>TRBD1|TRBJ2-1|.|TRBV18
TGTGCCAGCTCACCAAGAGCGGGACAGGGCAGCGATGAGCAGTTCTTC
CASSPRAGQGSDEQFF
>.|TRBJ1-1|medium-sized|TRBV30
TGTGCCTGGACCCCGGGGGGGCTAAACACTGAAGCTTTCTTT
CAWTPGGLNTEAFF
>TRBD2|TRBJ2-2|.|TRBV30
TGTGCCTGGTCTGGTCTAGCGGGGTTGAACACCGGGGAGCTGTTTTTT
CAWSGLAGLNTGELFF
>.|TRBJ2-5|medium-sized|TRBV19
TGTGCCAGTAGTATGACAGGTGGTAGTGGGACCCAGTACTTC
CASSMTGGSGTQYF
>TRBD1|TRBJ1-5|.|TRBV5-8
TGTGCCAGCAGCTTGAGGACAGGGTTTCAGCCCCAGCATTTT
CASSLRTGFQPQHF
>.|TRBJ1-6|once|TRBV19
TGTGCCAGTAAACTATCCTATAATTCACCCCTCCACTTT
CASKLSYNSPLHF
>.|TRBJ1-6|.|TRBV6-5
TGTGCCAGCAGTTCTGCAGGGACTGATGCATCACCCCTCCACTTT
CASSSAGTDASPLHF
>TRBD2|TRBJ2-2|.|TRBV6-1
TGTGCCAGCAGTGAAGTACTAGCGGCGAAAGGGGCCGGGGAGCTGTTTTTT
CASSEVLAAKGAGELFF
>.|TRBJ2-7|.|TRBV5-6
TGTGCCAGCAGCTTGGTCGTCAGCGGGGAGCAGTACTTC
CASSLVVSGEQYF
>.|TRBJ1-4|.|TRBV5-1
TGCGCCAGCAGCTTGGCCGGGGAGGTCAATGAAAAACTGTTTTTT
CASSLAGEVNEKLFF
>TRBD1|TRBJ2-3|.|TRBV2
TGTGCCAGCTCTAGGGACAGTCTACGCACAGATACGCAGTATTTT
CASSRDSLRTDTQYF
>.|TRBJ2-2|.|TRBV12-5
TGTGCTAGTGCCGCGACAGGAAACACCGGGGAGCTGTTTTTT
CASAATGNTGELFF
>.|TRBJ1-1|.|TRBV28
TGTGCCAGCAGTTTCCCGTCGGGGACTGAAGCTTTCTTT
CASSFPSGTEAFF
>TRBD2|TRBJ2-5|.|TRBV7-6
TGTGCCAGCAGCTTAGGGGGGGGGTCTGTCGGGACCCAGTACTTC
CASSLGGGSVGTQYF
>.|TRBJ2-2|.|TRBV19
TGTGCCAGTCAGGTAGACCCCGCCGGGGAGCTGTTTTTT
CASQVDPAGELFF
>TRBD2|TRBJ2-7|.|TRBV4-2
TGTGCCAGCAGCTTTGGGACTAGCGGGCAACCCATAGGGTCCTACGAGCAGTACTTC
CASSFGTSGQPIGSYEQYF
>TRBD2|TRBJ2-7|once|TRBV7-9
TGTGCCAGCAGCTTGACCGGACTAGCGGGGGAGCCTGACTACGAGCAGTACTTC
CASSLTGLAGEPDYEQYF
>.|TRBJ1-5|.|TRBV28
TGTGCCAGCAGTTTCCCCGACAGGTATCAGCCCCAGCATTTT
CASSFPDRYQPQHF
>TRBD1|TRBJ2-5|few|TRBV28
TGTGCCAGCAGTGTAGAGCCGGGACAGGGGATAGTAAAAGAGACCCAGTACTTC
CASSVEPGQGIVKETQYF
>TRBD1|TRBJ2-7|.|TRBV7-9
TGTGCCAGCAGCTCGGGGACAGGGAAGCTCTACGAGCAGTACTTC
CASSSGTGKLYEQYF
>.|TRBJ2-7|.|TRBV19
TGTGCCACTCAGCCGGGACAAGAATTCCACGAGCAGTACTTC
CATQPGQEFHEQYF
>.|TRBJ2-7|.|TRBV21-1
TGTGCCAGCAGCAAAGTCCGACGGTACGAGCAGTACTTC
CASSKVRRYEQYF
>TRBD1|TRBJ2-3|.|TRBV9
TGTGCCAGCAGCGGACGGGACAGGGTTGCAGATACGCAGTATTTT
CASSGRDRVADTQYF
>.|TRBJ1-1|.|TRBV5-1
TGCGCCAGCAGCTTGGCCGGGAAGGGAACTGAAGCTTTCTTT
CASSLAGKGTEAFF
>.|TRBJ1-2|.|TRBV11-2
TGTGCCAGCAGCCCTAAGGAAGGGCTCTATGGCTACACCTTC
CASSPKEGLYGYTF
>.|TRBJ2-6|.|TRBV7-2
TGTGCCAGCAGCTCCTGGCCGGCGCAAGGGGCCAACGTCCTGACTTTC
CASSSWPAQGANVLTF
>.|TRBJ2-3|.|TRBV19
TGTGCCAGTAGTATAGATCACAGCACAGATACGCAGTATTTT
CASSIDHSTDTQYF
>.|TRBJ1-5|.|TRBV19
TGTGCCAGTAGTATTGGTCAGAGCAATCAGCCCCAGCATTTT
CASSIGQSNQPQHF
>.|TRBJ2-7|.|TRBV9
TGTGCCAGCAGCGTAGGGCTTTGGGGGCTAGAGCAGTACTTC
CASSVGLWGLEQYF
>TRBD2|TRBJ2-3|.|TRBV7-9
TGTGCCAGCAGCTTAGGGACTAGCGGGGTGACAGATACGCAGTATTTT
CASSLGTSGVTDTQYF
>.|TRBJ2-2|.|TRBV11-2
TGTGCCAGCAGTCAGGACAGCCAGAACACCGGGGAGCTGTTTTTT
CASSQDSQNTGELFF
>.|TRBJ2-7|.|TRBV28
TGTGCCAGCAGTTTTACCTCCAGGGGTTACTACGAGCAGTACTTC
CASSFTSRGYYEQYF
>.|TRBJ2-7|.|TRBV27
TGTGCCAGCAGTTTCACAGGGCTTTTTTACGAGCAGTACTTC
CASSFTGLFYEQYF
>.|TRBJ2-5|.|TRBV5-4
TGTGCCAGCAGACAGACAGGAGAGACCCAGTACTTC
CASRQTGETQYF
>TRBD1|TRBJ1-5|.|TRBV7-2
TGTGCCAGCAGCTTATATCAGGGGGCCTATAGCAATCAGCCCCAGCATTTT
CASSLYQGAYSNQPQHF
>.|TRBJ1-5|.|TRBV23-1
TGCGCCAGCAGACCCTCCAGGGGTGTGCAGCCCCAGCATTTT
CASRPSRGVQPQHF